A selection of T cell receptor beta chains follows, all from one sample in a study of T cells in Graves' hyperthyroidism and ophthalmopathy. TCRdb re-derived calls from the multiplex PCR reads in MiXCR, one entry per CDR3 protein. The sample has around 340,000 distinct CDR3 sequences; about 18% are singletons. Sequenced: blood. Receptors were obtained from a woman aged 30 to 39 with Graves' hyperthyroidism that later progressed to Graves' ophthalmopathy. Each CDR3 is given with its conserved first and last residue. The D gene is left open where the match is weak. The listing skips clone size in some rows; elsewhere it reads once, few, many or a size class.

D	V	size	J	DNA	CDR3
-	TRBV7-9	-	TRBJ1-2	TGTGCCAGCAGCTTTGATCAGTCTAACTATGGCTACACCTTC	CASSFDQSNYGYTF
-	TRBV20-1	many	TRBJ1-5	TGCAGTGCAAGACAGGGCAATCAGCCCCAGCATTTT	CSARQGNQPQHF
TRBD1	TRBV10-3	-	TRBJ1-1	TGTGCCATACAAAGGGTCTTGACAGGGGCCACTGAAGCTTACTTT	CAIQRVLTGATEAYF
-	TRBV27	many	TRBJ2-7	TGTGCCAGCAGTTTAAGCGAGAAGCCAGGCGAGCAGTACTTC	CASSLSEKPGEQYF
-	TRBV6-2/TRBV6-3	-	TRBJ1-5	TGTGCCAGCAACTTACGAACAGCCCTCAATCAGCCCCAGCATTTT	CASNLRTALNQPQHF
-	TRBV4-1	few	TRBJ1-3	TGCGCCAGCAGCCGGTTCGGGAGCAACACCATATATTTT	CASSRFGSNTIYF
-	TRBV28	few	TRBJ1-5	TGTGCCAGCAGTTTACTCGAGCGGGGCGGAAATCAGCCCCAGCATTTT	CASSLLERGGNQPQHF
-	TRBV6-4	-	TRBJ2-1	TGTGCCAGCAGTGACGGGACAAACAATGAGCAGTTCTTC	CASSDGTNNEQFF
TRBD1	TRBV11-2	many	TRBJ2-2	TGTGCCAGCAGCCCTAGTGTGGCCCGGGACAGGCACACCGGGGAGCTGTTTTTT	CASSPSVARDRHTGELFF
TRBD1	TRBV12-3/TRBV12-4	many	TRBJ2-1	TGTGCCAGCAGCATGTGGGCGGGTACAGGGGGCGCTTACAATGAGCAGTTCTTC	CASSMWAGTGGAYNEQFF
-	TRBV11-2	-	TRBJ1-1	TGTGCCAGCACCTGGGGGTCTGAAGCTTTCTTT	CASTWGSEAFF
-	TRBV9	many	TRBJ1-2	TGTGCCAGCAGCACCAGGGCCGCCAACTATGGCTACACCTTC	CASSTRAANYGYTF
-	TRBV6-5	few	TRBJ1-2	TGTGCCAGCAGTTACTCGATTGGAAGGGGTAACTATGGCTACACCTTC	CASSYSIGRGNYGYTF
TRBD1	TRBV5-6	many	TRBJ1-2	TGTGCCAGCAGCCGGGACAGGGCTGCTGGCTACACCTTC	CASSRDRAAGYTF
-	TRBV5-1	few	TRBJ2-3	TGCGCCAGCAGCTTGGCCGGGTTAGCGGAAGTCCTAAGCACAGATACGCAGTATTTT	CASSLAGLAEVLSTDTQYF
-	TRBV6-1	-	TRBJ1-4	TGTGCCAGCAGTGAATTGGGGGTGGGGGAAAAACTGTTTTTT	CASSELGVGEKLFF
TRBD2	TRBV6-5	many	TRBJ2-1	TGTGCCAGCAGTTACGGGGCGGGAGAGGGTAATGAGCAGTTCTTC	CASSYGAGEGNEQFF
-	TRBV19	many	TRBJ1-5	TGTGCCAGTAGTATTCTCCTCGGTCCCCAGCATTTT	CASSILLGPQHF
-	TRBV12-3/TRBV12-4	many	TRBJ2-3	TGTGCCAGCAGTTTCGAGGGCCGCCTCACAGATACGCAGTATTTT	CASSFEGRLTDTQYF
-	TRBV19	-	TRBJ2-3	TGTGCCAGTAGTATAGGGGGGGCGTCAGATACGCAGTATTTT	CASSIGGASDTQYF
TRBD2	TRBV5-8	-	TRBJ2-1	TGTGCCAGCAGCTCGGGACTAGCGGGAGTCTCTGAGCAGTTCTTC	CASSSGLAGVSEQFF
-	TRBV7-2	-	TRBJ2-1	TGTGCCAGCAGCTTAGTCAGGGAAAATGAGCAGTTCTTC	CASSLVRENEQFF
TRBD1	TRBV19	many	TRBJ2-1	TGTGCCGGCAGAACAGGGGACCATTCCTACAATGAGCAGTTCTTC	CAGRTGDHSYNEQFF
-	TRBV30	many	TRBJ2-1	TGTGCCTGGGCGGGGTACAATGAGCAGTTCTTC	CAWAGYNEQFF
TRBD1	TRBV27	many	TRBJ2-7	TGTGCCAGCAGTTTTTTAGGGACAGGGGATAACGAGCAGTACTTC	CASSFLGTGDNEQYF
-	TRBV7-9	-	TRBJ1-4	TGTGCCAGCAGCTTACCGCGCCAGGGTGCAACTAATGAAAAACTGTTTTTT	CASSLPRQGATNEKLFF
TRBD1	TRBV29-1	few	TRBJ2-1	TGCAGCACCGAATACAGGGGATTGGGCGATGAGCAGTTCTTC	CSTEYRGLGDEQFF
-	TRBV7-9	many	TRBJ2-3	TGTGCCAGCAGCTCGGCTGCGGACGTTAGCACAGATACGCAGTATTTT	CASSSAADVSTDTQYF
TRBD2	TRBV5-6	many	TRBJ2-1	TGTGCCAGCAGCAATATAGCGGGGGGGCTCAATGAGCAGTTCTTC	CASSNIAGGLNEQFF
TRBD1	TRBV6-1	many	TRBJ2-7	TGTGCCAGCAGTGAGTCCCCGGGACAGCTCACCTACGAGCAGTACTTC	CASSESPGQLTYEQYF
-	TRBV29-1	few	TRBJ2-1	TGCAGCGTTGAAGATTCGGGACTCCCTACTGAGCAGTTCTTC	CSVEDSGLPTEQFF
-	TRBV19	-	TRBJ1-4	TGTGCCAGTAGAGTTGGAGGTGAAAAACTGTTTTTT	CASRVGGEKLFF
TRBD1	TRBV19	-	TRBJ1-5	TGTGCCAGTAGACACGGGACAGGTCTTCGGCCCCAGCATTTT	CASRHGTGLRPQHF
TRBD1	TRBV12-3/TRBV12-4	-	TRBJ1-2	TGTGCCAGCAGTCGCTTGACAGGGGGCGCCTATGGCTACACCTTC	CASSRLTGGAYGYTF
TRBD1	TRBV28	many	TRBJ2-2	TGTGCCAGCAGCCGACCGGGACAGAGCACCGGGGAGCTGTTTTTT	CASSRPGQSTGELFF
-	TRBV19	many	TRBJ2-7	TGTGCCAGTAGCCGTCGGCGTGAAATTTCCTACGAGCAGTACTTC	CASSRRREISYEQYF
TRBD1	TRBV2	many	TRBJ1-2	TGTGCCAGCAGTGAAGTTCAGGGGGACTTTAACTATGGCTACACCTTC	CASSEVQGDFNYGYTF